This T cell receptor gamma chain derives from a study of γδ T cells in repeated Plasmodium falciparum infection. At the level of the study: Over 644 days, donors received four mosquito-bite P. falciparum NF54 infections. Malian repertoires were sampled cross-sectionally without transmission and longitudinally through febrile malaria. Whole-study results and caveats: The Malian cohort came from a small rural village of predominantly one ethnic group.

Gammadelta T cells were flow-sorted from PBMC into Vgamma9/Vdelta2+ and Vdelta2-negative populations for bulk analysis. Regarding this clone: Its target is unknown. This sequence is one base from a far larger clone and is likely a read error. At the DNA level, this CDR3 is encoded by other sequences in the same sample as well.

The CDR3 extends over 17 amino acids. Looked up from germline, CDR1 is GITISATS and CDR2 is ISYDGTV (reference sequence). TCRdb re-called the multiplex PCR reads through CATT. The sample records over 5,000 gamma-chain clones, approximately 3.7% being singletons. The V and J genes are TRGV9 and TRGJP. The specimen was gamma-delta T cells from blood. The sequence was collected from a pool of human donors (malaria-infected and uninfected, not separated). CDR3: CALWEGTYELGKKIKVF. The DNA of the CDR3 is TGTGCCTTGTGGGAGGGTACTTACGAGTTGGGCAAAAAGATCAAGGTATTT.